This T cell receptor (beta chain) was sequenced in a study of T cell clonotyping in hematopoietic cell transplantation. The study, taken as a whole, reports: Higher Inverse Simpson Index values in graft donor and pretransplant recipient predicted broader posttransplant TCR diversity.

The count of this clone is one. As yet, its antigen is unknown. Trimming shortened V by 8 bases and J by 4 bases, and 11 bases separated the two germline ends. The V gene's germline CDR1 is MNHNS and CDR2 SASEGT. The CDR3 is 13 residues long. Libraries were prepared by immunoSEQ multiplex PCR; TCRdb keeps only in-frame clonotypes and omits some of them. The data contain roughly 29,000 clones, about 93% of them singletons. The TCR originated in a female patient in her 50s who had an allogeneic stem cell transplant from a related donor, so the T cells may come from the graft donor. Some clones in this sample may be carry-over from other donors' samples. The chain recombines TRBV6-1 with TRBJ2-2; D is ambiguous. The specimen comprised PBMCs, sampled 100 days after allogeneic stem cell transplant. The CDR3 sequence: CASGRGITGELFF. Written as DNA, the CDR3 is TGTGCCAGCGGACGCGGCATCACCGGGGAGCTGTTTTTT.